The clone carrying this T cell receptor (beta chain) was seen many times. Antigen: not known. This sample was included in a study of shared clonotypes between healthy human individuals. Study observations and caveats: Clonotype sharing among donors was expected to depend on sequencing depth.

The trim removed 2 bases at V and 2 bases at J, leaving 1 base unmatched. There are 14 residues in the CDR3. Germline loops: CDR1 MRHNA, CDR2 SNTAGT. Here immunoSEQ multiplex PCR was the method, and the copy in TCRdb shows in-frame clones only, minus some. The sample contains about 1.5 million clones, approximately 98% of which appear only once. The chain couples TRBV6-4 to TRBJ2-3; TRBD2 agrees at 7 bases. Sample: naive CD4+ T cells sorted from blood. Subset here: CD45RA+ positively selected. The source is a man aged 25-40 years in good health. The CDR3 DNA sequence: TGTGCCAGCAGTGACGGGAGGGCCACAGATACGCAGTATTTT. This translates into CASSDGRATDTQYF.